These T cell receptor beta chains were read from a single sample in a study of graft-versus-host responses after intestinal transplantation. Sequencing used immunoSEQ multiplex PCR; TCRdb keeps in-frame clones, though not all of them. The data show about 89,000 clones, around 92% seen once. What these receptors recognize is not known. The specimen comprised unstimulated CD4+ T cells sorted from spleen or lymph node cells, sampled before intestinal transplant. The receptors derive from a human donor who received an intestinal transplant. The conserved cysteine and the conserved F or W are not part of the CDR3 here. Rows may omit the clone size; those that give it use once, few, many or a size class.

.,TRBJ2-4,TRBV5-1,ASSPLGRLAGEKAKNIQY
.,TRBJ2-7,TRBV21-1,ASSKTLRTGTVEQY
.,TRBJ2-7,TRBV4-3,ASSQEIRTGGRSTSGYEQY
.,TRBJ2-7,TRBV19,ASSRTGNSYEQY
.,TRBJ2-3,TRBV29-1,SPLVASGTQY
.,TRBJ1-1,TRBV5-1,ASRPRDRVNTEAF
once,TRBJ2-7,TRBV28,ASSLFGGGGEQY
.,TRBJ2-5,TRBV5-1,ASGLRTGQETQY
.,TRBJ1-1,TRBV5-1,ASSLMSAQTEAF
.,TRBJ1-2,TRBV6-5,ASSSRGDSNYGYT
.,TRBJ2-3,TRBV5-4,ASSWTLAGGFTDTQY
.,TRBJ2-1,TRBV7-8,ASSRNSRVGSYNEQF
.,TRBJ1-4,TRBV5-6,ASSARGSEKLF
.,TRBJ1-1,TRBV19,ASSIQGNTEAF
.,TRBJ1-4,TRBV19,ASSIRGGLDEKLF
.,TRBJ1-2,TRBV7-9,ASSFSHPNYGYT
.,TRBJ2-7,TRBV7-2,ASSPHSSAPSYEQY
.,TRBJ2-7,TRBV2,ASRGDRGFSYEQY
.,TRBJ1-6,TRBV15,ATSRVTDSPLH
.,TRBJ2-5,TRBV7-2,ASSLGSSGGAQETQY
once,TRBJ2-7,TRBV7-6,ASSSGQGAYEQY
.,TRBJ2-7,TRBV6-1,ASSILAGGVDEQY
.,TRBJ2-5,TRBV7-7,ASSAGTGDETQY
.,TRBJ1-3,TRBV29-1,SVARDSGNTIY
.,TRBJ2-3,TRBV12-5,ASGLVGLAADTQY
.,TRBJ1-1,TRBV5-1,ASSLESRRENTEAF
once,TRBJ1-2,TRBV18,ASSLKTGGDYGYT
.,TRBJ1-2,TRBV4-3,ASSQEDISGGGYT
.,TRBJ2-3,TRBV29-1,SVELVRGGTDTQY
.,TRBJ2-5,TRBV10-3,AISESRGYQETQY
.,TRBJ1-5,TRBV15,ATSSGQSRNQPQH
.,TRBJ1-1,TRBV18,ASSPEWGDAEAF
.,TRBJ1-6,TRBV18,ASSSQGALWSPLH
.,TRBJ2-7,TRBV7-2,ASSFSRGLAGGPFYEQY
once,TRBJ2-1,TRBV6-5,ASSYQGPTGRVQF
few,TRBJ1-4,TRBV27,ASSRRAPNEKLF
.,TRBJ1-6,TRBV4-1,ASSYIRGAGSPLH
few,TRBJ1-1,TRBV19,ASRLNPWTGVLNTEAF
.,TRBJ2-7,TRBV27,ASSPPSSSYEQY
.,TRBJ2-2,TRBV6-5,ASKASGGAGELF
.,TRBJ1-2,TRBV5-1,ASSRDTNYGYT
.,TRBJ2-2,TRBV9,APRQVSGELF
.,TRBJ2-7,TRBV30,AWSVPLREQY
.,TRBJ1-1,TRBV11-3,ASSLYRGNTEAF
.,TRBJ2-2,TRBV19,ASSSTENTGELF
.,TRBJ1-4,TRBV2,ASSRTGDEKLF
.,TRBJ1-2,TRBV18,ASSPSGTDFFGYT
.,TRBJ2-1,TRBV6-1,ASSGLQVREQF
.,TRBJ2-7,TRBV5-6,ASSLLAGGPYEQY
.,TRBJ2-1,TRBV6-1,ASSDGTVTEQF
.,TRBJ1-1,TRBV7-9,ASSLEQGAEAF
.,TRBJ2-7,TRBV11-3,ASSFETETYEQY
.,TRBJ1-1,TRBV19,ASNNWGRNTEAF
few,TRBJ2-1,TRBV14,ASTSGGSFNEQF
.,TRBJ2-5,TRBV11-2,ASSLSGGAGETQY
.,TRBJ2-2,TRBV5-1,ASSKQGPNTGELF
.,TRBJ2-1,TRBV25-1,ASSETGSDNEQF
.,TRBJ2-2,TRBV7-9,ASSGLNTGELF